The text below deals with one T cell receptor (beta chain). Enrollment of patients from Seattle took place during active infection, with longitudinal follow-up. These data come from a study of blood T cell repertoires in COVID-19. Study-wide context: The origin of the acute and convalescent COVID-19 samples was the United States, Italy and Spain. T cells, B-cell-depleted T cells, or PBMCs supplied cDNA or gDNA.

The authors' processing: For nucleated cells, counts were estimated from reference gene primer amplification. Clones were sequenced by immunoSEQ multiplex PCR, and TCRdb holds only the in-frame ones, with some missing. The V and J calls and clone size are taken from that table; D and trimming were inferred from the DNA. The sample shows 150,000 to 200,000 clones, roughly 82% of them seen only once. Trimming cost V 0 bases and J 2 bases; bases outside gene matches: 2. This CDR3 region has 16 residues. CDR1 LGHNA and CDR2 YNFKEQ come from the germline V gene. The V and J genes are TRBV4-2 and TRBJ2-3; 10 positions agree with TRBD2. The sequence derives from a woman between 40 and 50 years old with COVID-19, enrolled during active disease. Sequenced sample: peripheral blood. The CDR3 coding sequence is TGTGCCAGCAGCCAAGATCTAGCGGGGGACACAGATACGCAGTATTTT. Protein: CASSQDLAGDTDTQYF.